This TCR beta chain was observed in a study of blood T cell repertoires in COVID-19. Study information: The United States, Italy and Spain supplied acute and convalescent COVID-19 samples. The analysed material was cDNA or gDNA that came from T cells, B-cell-depleted T cells, or PBMCs.

In the source study's methods: Quantification of nucleated cells was approximated via reference gene primer amplification. Clones were read by immunoSEQ multiplex PCR, and TCRdb kept only the in-frame ones, dropping some. Clone size and the V and J calls come from that table; the DNA yielded D and trimming. Of tens of thousands of clones listed, 80% to 90% are singletons. The CDR3 has 12 amino acids. Trimming cost V 5 bases and J 8 bases, with 10 bases left between them. This TCR came from a woman in her sixties or seventies with acute or convalescent COVID-19. This chain uses TRBV12-3 or TRBV12-4 with TRBJ1-3; D is perhaps TRBD1 (5 bases). Sequencing was carried out using peripheral blood. The CDR3 region is CASSGQWDTIYF. For the CDR3, the DNA is TGTGCCAGCAGTGGACAATGGGACACCATATATTTT.